This T cell receptor (beta chain) was captured by sequencing in a study of T cell responses to AZD1222 COVID-19 vaccine. Overall study findings and caveats: Among spike-specific TCRs, nearly half reportedly target unmutated variant regions. The donors showed a predominance of white British ancestry and of females, with possible underestimation of clonal diversity. Spike-wide coverage was observed for vaccine-associated CD4 TCRs, with dominant responses at 160-218 and 743-854.

The V and J ends lost 6 bases and 4 bases respectively, with 15 bases between them. This CDR3 comprises 14 residues. Germline V gives CDR1 SNHLY, CDR2 FYNNEI. Note on this clone: The target antigen is unknown.

It was second doses at about 4 or about 12 weeks that were pooled. The repertoire was sequenced with immunoSEQ multiplex PCR; TCRdb's copy has only in-frame clones and lacks some. The data show tens of thousands of clones, about nine tenths seen once. V and J are TRBV2 and TRBJ1-1, with a tentative D call TRBD1 (6 bases). The specimen was peripheral blood, collected 28 days after the second AZD1222 dose. The sequence derives from an adult who received the AZD1222 COVID-19 vaccine. CDR3 nucleotide sequence: TGTGCCAGCAGCGGGAAAACAGGGAGCACTGAAGCTTTCTTT. Translating it yields CASSGKTGSTEAFF.